The 21 T cell receptor beta chains below all came from one sample that was sequenced in a study of blood T cell repertoires in COVID-19. The protocol was immunoSEQ multiplex PCR, while the TCRdb copy is restricted to in-frame clones and leaves out a portion. The sample lists about 58,000 clones, 70% to 90% occurring once. Sequencing input: peripheral blood. The receptors were gathered from a woman aged 60-75 years with active COVID-19.

CDR3 DNA sequence: TGTGCCAGCAGTTACGCAGGGCTCACTGAAGCTTTCTTT. It yields the protein CASSYAGLTEAFF. The rearrangement uses TRBV6-6 and TRBJ1-1, with D possibly matching TRBD1 (5 bases). CDR1 MNHNY and CDR2 SVGAGI come from the germline V gene (reference sequence). CDR3 length: 13 amino acids. V lost 2 bases to trimming and J lost 4 bases, with 8 bases between them.

This chain joins TRBV9 and TRBJ2-7; TRBD2 aligns across 11 bases. The V gene's germline CDR1 is SGDLS and CDR2 YYNGEE. This CDR3 comprises 15 residues. With 4 bases clipped from V and 3 bases from J, the junction kept 6 bases outside the gene matches. As DNA, the CDR3 is TGTGCCAGCAGCATGACTAGCGGGGCCCTCTACGAGCAGTACTTC. It specifies CASSMTSGALYEQYF.

The chain employs TRBV6-5 and TRBJ1-2; tentatively, D is TRBD1 (6 bases). V lost 10 bases, J lost 2 bases, and 17 bases lay in between. This CDR3 has 14 amino acids. Germline V CDR1 and CDR2: MNHEY, SVGAGI. CDR3 amino acids: CATARGATNYGYTF. CDR3 bases: TGTGCCACCGCCCGGGGGGCAACGAACTATGGCTACACCTTC.

This chain connects TRBV6-5 to TRBJ1-2, with D possibly being TRBD1 (6 bases). The CDR3 length is 14 residues. Trimming pared 7 bases from V and 4 bases from J, leaving 16 bases between. In germline, CDR1 is MNHEY, CDR2 SVGAGI. The CDR3 here is CASIPSRGGYGYTF. In DNA, the CDR3 is TGTGCCAGCATTCCCAGCAGGGGCGGCTATGGCTACACCTTC.

This chain joins TRBV30 and TRBJ2-6; D unresolved. CDR1 and CDR2 (germline): GTSNPN, SVGIG (reference sequence). Trimming stripped 0 bases from V and 0 bases from J, with 3 bases between. The CDR3 sequence is 14 residues long. This CDR3 is CAWSVSSGANVLTF. CDR3 nucleotide sequence: TGTGCCTGGAGTGTCAGCTCTGGGGCCAACGTCCTGACTTTC.

The chain joins TRBV7-9 to TRBJ2-3; 8 nucleotides align to TRBD2. The CDR3 has 14 residues. After removal of 5 bases from V and 4 bases from J, the junction contained 5 bases not matched to a gene. Germline CDR1 and CDR2: SEHNR and FQNEAQ (reference sequence). In DNA, the CDR3 is TGTGCCAGCAGCCCCGGGGGGGTGGCAGATACGCAGTATTTT. It translates to CASSPGGVADTQYF.

The gene calls are TRBV12-3 or TRBV12-4 and TRBJ1-1; no clear D gene. V shed 6 bases and J shed 9 bases, with 11 bases lying between them. The CDR3 sequence is 11 residues long. CDR3 in amino acids: CASRSDLKAFF. In DNA, the CDR3 is TGTGCCAGCAGGAGCGATCTGAAAGCTTTCTTT.

The J gene is TRBJ2-7, the V gene TRBV5-4, with TRBD2 as a possible D gene (6 bases). V was shortened by 4 bases and J by 0 bases, with 17 bases between the two germline ends. Germline CDR1 SGHNT, CDR2 YYREEE (reference sequence). The CDR3 spans 16 residues. The CDR3 DNA sequence: TGTGCCAGCAGCCTACGGGGAGGTGGGGCCTCCTACGAGCAGTACTTC. Translating gives CASSLRGGGASYEQYF. Drawing the rest from reference TRBV5-4 and TRBJ2-7, the complete variable domain is ETGVTQSPTHLIKTRGQQVTLRCSSQSGHNTVSWYQQALGQGPQFIFQYYREEENGRGNFPPRFSGLQFPNYSSELNVNALELDDSALYLCASSLRGGGASYEQYFGPGTRLTVT.

V usage is TRBV11-2 and J usage is TRBJ2-7; possible D gene TRBD2, 6 bases. The V gene's germline CDR1 is SGHAT and CDR2 FQNNGV. This CDR3 has 12 residues. V shed 8 bases and J shed 3 bases, with 11 bases lying between them. The CDR3 DNA follows: TGTGCCAGCCGGGGAGGCATCTACGAGCAGTACTTC. Translating gives CASRGGIYEQYF.

The chain carries TRBV27 and TRBJ2-7; D might be TRBD1 (5 bases). The germline V gene encodes CDR1 MNHEY and CDR2 SMNVEV (reference sequence). The CDR3 runs 13 residues. The V end lost 2 bases, the J end lost 0 bases, and 5 bases lay between the germline ends. CDR3 nucleotide sequence: TGTGCCAGCAGTTTACAGGGCTCCTACGAGCAGTACTTC. Translation gives CASSLQGSYEQYF.

The J gene is TRBJ2-7, the V gene TRBV12-3 or TRBV12-4; a possible D gene is TRBD2 (5 bases). The V and J ends lost 6 bases and 4 bases respectively, with 10 bases between them. There are 12 residues in the CDR3. The CDR3 sequence is CASSPRGYEQYF. CDR3 coding DNA: TGTGCCAGCAGCCCCCGCGGGTACGAGCAGTACTTC.

The chain carries TRBV7-7 and TRBJ2-3; a possible D gene is TRBD2 (7 bases). Trimming removed 2 bases from V and 2 bases from J, with 11 bases in between. CDR3 length equals 15 residues. Germline V gene data show CDR1 as SSHAT and CDR2 as FNYEAQ (reference sequence). The DNA for the CDR3 is TGTGCCAGCAGCTTACTCGGGGGGCCCACAGATACGCAGTATTTT. Protein sequence: CASSLLGGPTDTQYF.

The chain employs TRBV12-3 or TRBV12-4 and TRBJ2-1, with a possible D match to TRBD1 (5 bases). Trimming took off 3 bases at V and 9 bases at J, with 9 bases between the two ends. The CDR3 sequence is 12 residues long. Here the CDR3 reads CASSLSQGEQFF. The CDR3, as DNA: TGTGCCAGCAGTTTGAGTCAGGGTGAGCAGTTCTTC.

This sequence joins TRBV7-9 and TRBJ2-5; D is possibly TRBD2 (6 bases). The germline gives CDR1 SEHNR, CDR2 FQNEAQ (reference sequence). Trimming removed 3 bases at V and 4 bases at J, with 15 bases between. The CDR3 spans 15 residues. This CDR3 is CASSLAGSLGETQYF. In DNA, the CDR3 is TGTGCCAGCAGCTTGGCGGGGTCCCTGGGAGAGACCCAGTACTTC.

The rearrangement links TRBV11-2 to TRBJ1-1; a possible D gene is TRBD1 (5 bases). CDR1 is SGHAT and CDR2 is FQNNGV in the germline V gene. V was cut by 4 bases and J by 3 bases, with 15 bases left in between. The CDR3 spans 15 residues. The CDR3 DNA sequence: TGTGCCAGCAGCTCCCTTAGGGAGGGGTACACTGAAGCTTTCTTT. As protein: CASSSLREGYTEAFF.

This clone was observed once. V usage is TRBV5-1 and J usage is TRBJ1-4; TRBD1 aligns across 7 bases. There are 15 residues in the CDR3. Germline CDR1 is SGHRS and CDR2 is YFSETQ. Trimming removed 3 bases from V and 8 bases from J; junction bases left unmatched: 10. The CDR3 sequence: CASSSSGGGTEKLFF. In DNA, the CDR3 is TGCGCCAGCAGCTCGTCGGGAGGGGGCACCGAAAAACTGTTTTTT.

This chain joins TRBV5-1 and TRBJ1-2, with 9 bases identical to TRBD1. The CDR3 is 16 residues long. Germline V gene data show CDR1 as SGHRS and CDR2 as YFSETQ. With V trimmed by 4 bases and J by 2 bases, 9 bases remained unmatched. CDR3 protein: CASSGRTGVKNYGYTF. CDR3 bases: TGCGCCAGCAGCGGCCGGACAGGGGTAAAGAACTATGGCTACACCTTC.

The rearrangement links TRBV27 to TRBJ1-2; 7 bases map to TRBD1. The CDR3 loop spans 14 amino acids. Germline CDR1 MNHEY, CDR2 SMNVEV (reference sequence). After removal of 5 bases from V and 4 bases from J, the junction contained 7 bases not matched to a gene. The CDR3 sequence is CASSIPGQIYGYTF. The CDR3 region has the DNA TGTGCCAGCAGTATACCGGGACAGATCTATGGCTACACCTTC.

The rearrangement joins TRBV7-9 to TRBJ2-1; D might be TRBD2 (6 bases). Trimming left V 1 base short and J 13 bases short, with 14 bases between. Germline assignment: CDR1 SEHNR and CDR2 FQNEAQ (reference sequence). The CDR3 spans 13 residues. The CDR3 region has the DNA TGTGCCAGCAGCTTAGAAATCCCTAGCGATCAGTTCTTC. Amino acid sequence: CASSLEIPSDQFF.

V gene TRBV2 combines with J gene TRBJ2-1; maybe TRBD1 (6 bases). The germline CDR1 and CDR2 sequences are SNHLY and FYNNEI. The CDR3 length is 14 residues. Trimming stripped 5 bases from V and 5 bases from J, with 13 bases between. Here the CDR3 DNA reads TGTGCCAGCAGTACTGGACAGAAAGACAATGAGCAGTTCTTC. It specifies CASSTGQKDNEQFF.

The V call is TRBV30, the J call TRBJ1-1; the D gene is possibly TRBD1 (5 bases). Between the trimmed V and J ends, which lost 2 bases and 1 base, there was a span of 8 bases. The CDR3 spans 13 residues. CDR1 is GTSNPN, CDR2 SVGIG, per germline (reference sequence). In nucleotides, the CDR3 is TGTGCCTGGAGTCGACAGAAGAACACTGAAGCTTTCTTT. This gives the protein CAWSRQKNTEAFF.